Below, 15 T cell receptor beta chains from the same sample are listed, as sequenced in a study of shared clonotypes between healthy human individuals. Assay used: immunoSEQ multiplex PCR; TCRdb lists only in-frame clones, some missing. This repertoire shows roughly 760,000 clones, approximately 79% found once; its top ten account for 1.5% to 2%. Sequences were obtained from memory CD4+ T cells sorted from blood. The subset here: CD45RA-negative fraction. These TCRs come from a woman aged 25-40 years in good health.

The table lists this clone with a count of one. This likely traces to a read error, being one base from a far larger clone. The chain carries TRBV5-1 and TRBJ2-3; D is undetermined. Germline V gene data show CDR1 as SGHRS and CDR2 as YFSETQ. V gave up 1 base and J gave up 3 bases, with 3 bases separating them. The CDR3 consists of 12 residues. The CDR3 spells CASSLCTDTQYF. The CDR3 nucleotides read TGCGCCAGCAGCTTGTGTACAGATACGCAGTATTTT.

The rearrangement uses TRBV9 and TRBJ2-1, with D hard to call. This CDR3 is 16 amino acids long. Per the germline V gene, CDR1 is SGDLS and CDR2 is YYNGEE. V lost 0 bases and J lost 1, with 11 bases in between. CDR3 sequence (DNA): TGTGCCAGCAGCGTAGATCCCGGGCTTTCCTACAATGAGCAGTTCTTC. It is translated as CASSVDPGLSYNEQFF.

The genes are TRBV15 and TRBJ2-7; D call uncertain. CDR3 size: 15 residues. The germline V gene encodes CDR1 LNHNV and CDR2 YYDKDF (reference sequence). Trimming removed 0 bases from V and 7 bases from J, with 16 bases in between. The CDR3 DNA reads as TGTGCCACCAGCAGAGATATCACTTTTTTGACGGAGCAGTACTTC. Its translation is CATSRDITFLTEQYF.

V and J are TRBV7-7 and TRBJ2-1; D not resolved. Germline loops: CDR1 SSHAT, CDR2 FNYEAQ (reference sequence). This CDR3 is 14 amino acids long. Trimming removed 4 bases at V and 4 bases at J, with 11 bases between. As DNA, the CDR3 is TGTGCCAGCAGCTCAGGCCTGGGGTACAATGAGCAGTTCTTC. Protein product: CASSSGLGYNEQFF.

The chain uses TRBV14 and TRBJ1-3; 9 bases are shared with TRBD1. Germline V gene sequence: CDR1 SGHDN, CDR2 FVKESK. CDR3 size: 18 residues. V lost 0 bases and J lost 5; bases outside the gene matches: 11. The CDR3 loop reads CASSQDKTSDRGRNTIYF. The CDR3 bases are TGTGCCAGCAGCCAAGATAAGACTTCGGACAGGGGAAGAAACACCATATATTTT.

This clone turned up a few times. This chain joins TRBV19 and TRBJ2-5; tentatively, D is TRBD2 (6 bases). The length of the CDR3 is 14 residues. CDR1 is LNHDA, CDR2 SQIVND, per germline (reference sequence). V shed 5 bases and J shed 1 base, with 11 bases lying between them. CDR3: CASSPGASQETQYF. CDR3 nucleotide sequence: TGTGCCAGTAGTCCGGGAGCCAGCCAAGAGACCCAGTACTTC.

The chain is built from TRBV9 and TRBJ2-6; D is unresolved. V lost 4 bases and J lost 0, with 8 bases in between. This CDR3 region has 15 residues. From germline, CDR1 is SGDLS and CDR2 YYNGEE. CDR3 bases: TGTGCCAGCAGCTTCAGCTCCTCTGGGGCCAACGTCCTGACTTTC. It yields the protein CASSFSSSGANVLTF.

The V gene is TRBV2, the J gene TRBJ2-7, with 9 bases lining up with TRBD1. The junction had 12 bases not matched to a gene; V was cut back by 9 bases and J by 6 bases. Germline lookup yields CDR1 SNHLY and CDR2 FYNNEI. The CDR3 spans 14 residues. The CDR3 sequence is CASTQTGTGSEQYF. CDR3 sequence (DNA): TGTGCCAGTACCCAGACAGGGACAGGGAGCGAGCAGTACTTC.

This chain joins TRBV7-9 and TRBJ2-7, with TRBD2 matching over 9 bases. Germline lookup yields CDR1 SEHNR and CDR2 FQNEAQ (reference sequence). The junction had 12 bases not matched to a gene; V was cut back by 6 bases and J by 6 bases. The CDR3 extends over 15 amino acids. The CDR3 DNA reads TGTGCCAGCAGTAAGGGCGTGGGGACTAGCCCCGAGCAGTACTTC. Translation: CASSKGVGTSPEQYF.

The rearrangement joins TRBV5-1 to TRBJ1-2; D remains unclear. Deletions cut 7 bases from V and 4 bases from J, with 20 bases between. The CDR3 consists of 15 residues. Germline V CDR1 and CDR2: SGHRS, YFSETQ. The chain's CDR3 is CASLCTVRKTYGYTF. The CDR3 nucleotides read TGCGCCAGCCTGTGTACGGTTCGAAAGACCTATGGCTACACCTTC.

The V call is TRBV10-2, the J call TRBJ2-7, with TRBD2 matching 11 bases. CDR3 length equals 13 residues. V lost 7 bases and J lost 7; bases outside the gene matches: 6. Germline V gene sequence: CDR1 WSHSY, CDR2 SAAADI. The CDR3 DNA is TGCGCCAGCAAGTTAGCGGGAGGGCGTGAGCAGTACTTC. This codes for CASKLAGGREQYF.

The chain carries TRBV29-1 and TRBJ2-5; no clear D. Germline V gives CDR1 SQVTM, CDR2 ANQGSEA. The V end was cut by 5 bases, the J end by 5 bases, with 18 bases between. The CDR3 has 14 residues. This CDR3 is CSVPRPTFGETQYF. In DNA, the CDR3 is TGCAGCGTTCCTAGACCCACTTTCGGCGAGACCCAGTACTTC.

The V gene is TRBV25-1, the J gene TRBJ1-1, with 9 positions matching TRBD1. The CDR3 is 17 amino acids. V lost 1 base to trimming and J lost 1 base; unmatched junction nucleotides: 7. From germline, CDR1 is MGHDK and CDR2 SYGVNS. The CDR3 reads CASSESSGQGRNTEAFF. As DNA, the CDR3 is TGTGCCAGCAGTGAATCCTCGGGACAGGGTAGGAACACTGAAGCTTTCTTT.

V usage is TRBV27 and J usage is TRBJ2-1; 8 nucleotides align to TRBD1. The V gene end was trimmed by 3 bases and the J gene end by 3 bases; junction bases not matched to a gene: 4. CDR1 and CDR2 (germline): MNHEY, SMNVEV (reference sequence). This CDR3 is 15 amino acids long. The CDR3 loop reads CASSFSTGGYNEQFF. For the CDR3, the DNA is TGTGCCAGCAGTTTTTCCACAGGGGGCTACAATGAGCAGTTCTTC.

This clone has only a few counts. V is TRBV4-1 and J is TRBJ2-3, with D unclear. CDR1 and CDR2 from the germline V gene are MGHRA and YSYEKL. The CDR3 spans 14 residues. The V end lost 0 bases, the J end lost 7 bases, and 11 bases lay between the germline ends. The CDR3 nucleotides read TGCGCCAGCAGCCAAGATGTGGCTTTGAATACGCAGTATTTT. This encodes CASSQDVALNTQYF.